This T cell receptor (beta chain) was documented in a study of T cells in Graves' hyperthyroidism and ophthalmopathy. Study-level findings and limits: Blood also carried most thyroid clonotypes expanded above 0.001.

RNA transcripts provided the source from which TCR beta CDR3 regions were amplified. With the HTBI primer set, the TCR CDR3 went through a first round of RT-PCR. TCRdb recomputed calls from the multiplex PCR reads with MiXCR, one row per CDR3 protein. Counted here are roughly 650,000 distinct CDR3 sequences, 16% occurring once; the ten biggest clones make up around 3.3%. On this clonotype itself: Antigen specificity is unknown.

CDR1 is LGHNA, CDR2 YNFKEQ, per germline. CDR3 size: 14 residues. With 2 bases clipped from V and 3 bases from J, the junction kept 3 bases outside the gene matches. Sequencing was carried out using blood. The receptor was isolated from a woman aged 40 to 50 with Graves' ophthalmopathy. The J gene is TRBJ2-7, the V gene TRBV4-2, with 8 bases identical to TRBD2. The CDR3 here is CASSQSAGDYEQYF. In nucleotides, the CDR3 is TGTGCCAGCAGCCAATCAGCGGGAGACTACGAGCAGTACTTC.